This T cell receptor (beta chain) is from a study of cytomegalovirus exposure and HLA in healthy donors. Per germline, CDR1 SGHTA and CDR2 FQGNSA. The CDR3 is 14 amino acids. The ends were cut back, 5 bases at V and 5 bases at J, with 15 bases in the middle. Researchers ran the PCR with 60 Vbeta and 13 Jbeta primers. The data were produced by immunoSEQ multiplex PCR, yet TCRdb's version contains in-frame clones alone and is incomplete. The repertoire consists of about 94,000 clones, with 76% occurring once and the leading ten covering around 1.4%. Sequenced input: PBMCs. The V gene is TRBV7-2, the J gene TRBJ1-1; perhaps TRBD1 as D (6 bases). The sequence was obtained from a male donor in good health and CMV-seronegative. For the CDR3, the DNA is TGTGCCAGCAGCGCTAGAACAGGGTCAACTGAAGCTTTCTTT. Translated, it gives CASSARTGSTEAFF.